This TCR beta chain was profiled in a study of cytomegalovirus exposure and HLA in healthy donors. Study-level results: The study assumed roughly uniform donor sequencing depth for presence/absence analyses. V- and J-gene trimming of TCR beta was linked (in a later analysis) to a missense DCLRE1C variant. TCR beta V segments were, for the most part, productive about 87% or about 30% of the time in an earlier analysis.

Remarks on this clone: Its specificity is unknown.

The CDR3 length is 16 residues. Trimming took 1 base from V and 3 from J; bases not matched to a gene: 6. The germline CDR1 and CDR2 sequences are SNHLY and FYNNEI. The PCR made use of 60 Vbeta and 13 Jbeta primers. Profiled with immunoSEQ multiplex PCR; TCRdb holds only in-frame clones, not every one. The sample has 250,000 to 300,000 clones, about nine tenths seen once; the top ten hold about 1.7%. V and J are TRBV2 and TRBJ2-1; 7 nucleotides match TRBD2. This receptor was obtained from a girl aged 2 to 9 in good health and CMV-seronegative. Material: PBMCs. Written as DNA, the CDR3 is TGTGCCAGCAGTGAAGTCGCTAGCGGTTACTACAATGAGCAGTTCTTC. Encoded protein: CASSEVASGYYNEQFF. The full variable domain, completed using reference TRBV2 and TRBJ2-1, is EPEVTQTPSHQVTQMGQEVILRCVPISNHLYFYWYRQILGQKVEFLVSFYNNEISEKSEIFDDQFSVERPDGSNFTLKIRSTKLEDSAMYFCASSEVASGYYNEQFFGPGTRLTVL.